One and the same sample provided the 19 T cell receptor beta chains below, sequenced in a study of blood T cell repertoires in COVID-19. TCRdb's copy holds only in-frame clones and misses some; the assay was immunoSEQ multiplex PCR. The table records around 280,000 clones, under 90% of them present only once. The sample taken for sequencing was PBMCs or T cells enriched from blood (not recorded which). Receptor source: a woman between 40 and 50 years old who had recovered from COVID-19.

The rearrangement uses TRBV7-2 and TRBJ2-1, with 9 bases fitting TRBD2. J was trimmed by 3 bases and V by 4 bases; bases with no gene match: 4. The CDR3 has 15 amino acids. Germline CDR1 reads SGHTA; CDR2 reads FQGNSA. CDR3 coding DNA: TGTGCCAGCAGCTATAGCGGGAGCATCTACAATGAGCAGTTCTTC. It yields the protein CASSYSGSIYNEQFF.

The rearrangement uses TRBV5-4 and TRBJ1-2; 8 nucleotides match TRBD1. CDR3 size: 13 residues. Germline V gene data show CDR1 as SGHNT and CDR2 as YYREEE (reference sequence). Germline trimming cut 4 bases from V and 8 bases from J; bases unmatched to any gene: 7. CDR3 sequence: CASSPDRDGGYTF. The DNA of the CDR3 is TGTGCCAGCAGCCCGGACAGGGACGGGGGCTACACCTTC.

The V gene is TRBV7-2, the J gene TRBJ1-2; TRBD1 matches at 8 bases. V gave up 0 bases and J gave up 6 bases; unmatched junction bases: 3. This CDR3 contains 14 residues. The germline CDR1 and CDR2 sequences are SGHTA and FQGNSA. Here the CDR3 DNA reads TGTGCCAGCAGCTTAGCGTCGGGACAGGATGGCTACACCTTC. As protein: CASSLASGQDGYTF.

CDR3 DNA: TGTGCCAGCAGTCAGGCTAGCGGGGGGTACTACGAGCAGTACTTC. Translated: CASSQASGGYYEQYF. This chain uses TRBV7-9 with TRBJ2-7; 11 bases fit TRBD2. Germline trimming cut 6 bases from V and 3 bases from J; bases unmatched to any gene: 7. The CDR3 extends over 15 amino acids. Germline V gene data show CDR1 as SEHNR and CDR2 as FQNEAQ (reference sequence).

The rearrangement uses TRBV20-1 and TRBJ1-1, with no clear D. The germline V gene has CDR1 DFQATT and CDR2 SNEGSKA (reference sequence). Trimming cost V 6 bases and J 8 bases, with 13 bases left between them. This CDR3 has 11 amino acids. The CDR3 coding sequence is TGCAGTGCCCTATTAGGAGTGGAAGCTTTCTTT. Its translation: CSALLGVEAFF.

CDR3 bases: TGTGCCAGCAGCACTTACAGGGGTGGCTATGGCTACACCTTC. This translates into CASSTYRGGYGYTF. The chain links TRBV6-5 to TRBJ1-2; 7 bases line up with TRBD1. Unmatched junction bases numbered 8, after V lost 6 bases and J lost 4 bases. Germline V gene sequence: CDR1 MNHEY, CDR2 SVGAGI. This CDR3 has 14 amino acids.

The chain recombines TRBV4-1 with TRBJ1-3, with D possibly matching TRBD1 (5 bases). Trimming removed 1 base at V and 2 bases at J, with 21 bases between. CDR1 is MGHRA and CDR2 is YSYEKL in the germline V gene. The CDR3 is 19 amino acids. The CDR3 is CASSQVLSVSGRAGNTIYF. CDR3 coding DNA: TGCGCCAGCAGCCAAGTGCTTTCGGTTAGTGGCAGGGCTGGAAACACCATATATTTT.

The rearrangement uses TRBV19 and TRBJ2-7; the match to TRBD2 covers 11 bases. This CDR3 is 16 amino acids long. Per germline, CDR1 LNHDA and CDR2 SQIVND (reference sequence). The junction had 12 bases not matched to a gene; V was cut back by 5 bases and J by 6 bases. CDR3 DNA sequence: TGTGCCAGTAGTTCATTGACTAGCGGGAAAGTTCGCGAGCAGTACTTC. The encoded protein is CASSSLTSGKVREQYF.

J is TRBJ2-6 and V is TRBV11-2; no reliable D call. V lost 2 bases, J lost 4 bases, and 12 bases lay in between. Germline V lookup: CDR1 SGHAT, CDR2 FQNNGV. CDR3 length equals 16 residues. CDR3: CASSLLHHTGANVLTF. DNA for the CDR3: TGTGCCAGCAGCTTACTTCATCACACCGGGGCCAACGTCCTGACTTTC.

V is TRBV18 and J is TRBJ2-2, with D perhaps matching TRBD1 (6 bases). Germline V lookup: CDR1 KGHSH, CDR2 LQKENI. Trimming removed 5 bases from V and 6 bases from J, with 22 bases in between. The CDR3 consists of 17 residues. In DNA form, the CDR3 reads TGTGCCAGCTCAACGGATCTCAGGGGTATCACGTCCGGGGAGCTGTTTTTT. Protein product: CASSTDLRGITSGELFF.

The DNA of the CDR3 is TGCGCCAGCAGCCAATTTTTGTTCGTGAGCTCCTATAATTCACCCCTCCACTTT. Its protein product is CASSQFLFVSSYNSPLHF. The V call is TRBV4-1, the J call TRBJ1-6; D not certain. This CDR3 has 18 amino acids. Per the germline V gene, CDR1 is MGHRA and CDR2 is YSYEKL. Between the trimmed V and J ends, which lost 2 bases and 0 bases, there was a span of 14 bases.

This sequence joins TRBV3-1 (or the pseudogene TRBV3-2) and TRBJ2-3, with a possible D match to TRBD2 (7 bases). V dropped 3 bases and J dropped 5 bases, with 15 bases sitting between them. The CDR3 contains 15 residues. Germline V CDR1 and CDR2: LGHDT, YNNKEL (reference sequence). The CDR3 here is CASSQVAGAGDTQYF. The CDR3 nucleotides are TGTGCCAGCAGCCAGGTTGCGGGGGCCGGAGATACGCAGTATTTT.

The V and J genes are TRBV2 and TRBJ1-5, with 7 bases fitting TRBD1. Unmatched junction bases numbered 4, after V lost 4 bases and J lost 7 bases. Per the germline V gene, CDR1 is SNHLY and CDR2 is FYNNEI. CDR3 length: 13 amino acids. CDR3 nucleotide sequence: TGTGCCAGCAGTGGACAGGGTGAGCAGCCCCAGCATTTT. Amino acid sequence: CASSGQGEQPQHF.

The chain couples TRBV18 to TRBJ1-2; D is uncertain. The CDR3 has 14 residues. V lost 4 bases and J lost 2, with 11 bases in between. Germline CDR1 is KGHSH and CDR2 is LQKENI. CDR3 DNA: TGTGCCAGCTCACATGGGCAAGTGAACTATGGCTACACCTTC. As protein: CASSHGQVNYGYTF.

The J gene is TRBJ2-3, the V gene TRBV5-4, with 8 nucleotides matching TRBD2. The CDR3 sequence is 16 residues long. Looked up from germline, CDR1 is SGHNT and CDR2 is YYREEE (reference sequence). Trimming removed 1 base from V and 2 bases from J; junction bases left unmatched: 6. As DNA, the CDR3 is TGTGCCAGCAGCTTGTGGCTAGCGGGCCCCACAGATACGCAGTATTTT. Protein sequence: CASSLWLAGPTDTQYF.

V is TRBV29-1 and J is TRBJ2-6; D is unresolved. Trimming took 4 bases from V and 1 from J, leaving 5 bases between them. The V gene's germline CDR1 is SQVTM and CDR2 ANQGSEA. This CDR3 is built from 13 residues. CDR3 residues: CSVALSGANVLTF. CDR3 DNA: TGCAGCGTTGCTCTGTCTGGGGCCAACGTCCTGACTTTC.

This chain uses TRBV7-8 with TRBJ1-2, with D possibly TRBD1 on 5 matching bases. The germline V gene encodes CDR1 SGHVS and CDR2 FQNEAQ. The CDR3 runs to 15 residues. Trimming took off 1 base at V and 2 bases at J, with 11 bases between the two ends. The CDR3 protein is CASSLGGAGNYGYTF. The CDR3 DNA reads TGTGCCAGCAGCTTAGGCGGGGCAGGGAACTATGGCTACACCTTC. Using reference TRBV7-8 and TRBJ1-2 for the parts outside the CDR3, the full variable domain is GAGVSQSPRYKVAKRGQDVALRCDPISGHVSLFWYQQALGQGPEFLTYFQNEAQLDKSGLPSDRFFAERPEGSVSTLKIQRTQQEDSAVYLCASSLGGAGNYGYTFGSGTRLTVV.

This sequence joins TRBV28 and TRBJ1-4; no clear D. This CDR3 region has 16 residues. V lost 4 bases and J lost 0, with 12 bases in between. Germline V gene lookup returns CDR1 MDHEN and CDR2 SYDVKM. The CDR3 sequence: CASSYTDGSTNEKLFF. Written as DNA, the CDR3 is TGTGCCAGCAGTTATACAGACGGTTCAACTAATGAAAAACTGTTTTTT.

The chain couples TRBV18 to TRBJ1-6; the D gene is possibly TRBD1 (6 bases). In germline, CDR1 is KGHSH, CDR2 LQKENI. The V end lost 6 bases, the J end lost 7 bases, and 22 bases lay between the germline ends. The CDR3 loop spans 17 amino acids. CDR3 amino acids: CASSHQTGVTRNSPLHF. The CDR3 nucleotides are TGTGCCAGCTCGCATCAGACAGGAGTCACGAGGAATTCACCCCTCCACTTT.